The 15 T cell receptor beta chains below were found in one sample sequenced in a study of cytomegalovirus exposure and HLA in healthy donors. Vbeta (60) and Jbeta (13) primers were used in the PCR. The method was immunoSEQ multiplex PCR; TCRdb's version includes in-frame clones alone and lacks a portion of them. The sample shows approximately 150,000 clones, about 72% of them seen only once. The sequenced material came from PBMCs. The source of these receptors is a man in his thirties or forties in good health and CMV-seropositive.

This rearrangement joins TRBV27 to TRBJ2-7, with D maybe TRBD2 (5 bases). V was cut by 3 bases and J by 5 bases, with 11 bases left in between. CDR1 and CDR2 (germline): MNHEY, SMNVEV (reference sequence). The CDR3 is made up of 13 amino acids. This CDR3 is CASSFFPADEQYF. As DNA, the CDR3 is TGTGCCAGCAGTTTCTTCCCAGCGGACGAGCAGTACTTC.

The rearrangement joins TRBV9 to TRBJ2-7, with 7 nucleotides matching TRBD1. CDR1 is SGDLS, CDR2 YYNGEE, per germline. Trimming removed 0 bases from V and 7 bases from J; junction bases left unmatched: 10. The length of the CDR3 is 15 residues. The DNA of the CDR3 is TGTGCCAGCAGCGTAGAGGGGGCCCCCCCGGAGGAGCAGTACTTC. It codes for CASSVEGAPPEEQYF.

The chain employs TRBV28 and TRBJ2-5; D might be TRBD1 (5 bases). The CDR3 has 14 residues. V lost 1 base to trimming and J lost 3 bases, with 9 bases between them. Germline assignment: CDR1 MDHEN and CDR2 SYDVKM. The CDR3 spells CASSLLAGKETQYF. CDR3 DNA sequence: TGTGCCAGCAGTTTATTAGCAGGGAAAGAGACCCAGTACTTC.

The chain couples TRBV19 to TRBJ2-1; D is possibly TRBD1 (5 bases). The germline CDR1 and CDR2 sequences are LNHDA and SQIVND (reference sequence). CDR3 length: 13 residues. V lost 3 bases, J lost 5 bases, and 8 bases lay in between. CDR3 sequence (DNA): TGTGCCAGTAGTATCACCAGGGACAATGAGCAGTTCTTC. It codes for CASSITRDNEQFF.

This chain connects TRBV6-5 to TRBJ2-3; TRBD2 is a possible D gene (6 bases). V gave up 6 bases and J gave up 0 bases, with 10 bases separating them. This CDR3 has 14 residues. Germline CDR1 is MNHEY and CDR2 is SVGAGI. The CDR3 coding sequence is TGTGCCAGCAGCGGGGACTCTAGCACAGATACGCAGTATTTT. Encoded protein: CASSGDSSTDTQYF.

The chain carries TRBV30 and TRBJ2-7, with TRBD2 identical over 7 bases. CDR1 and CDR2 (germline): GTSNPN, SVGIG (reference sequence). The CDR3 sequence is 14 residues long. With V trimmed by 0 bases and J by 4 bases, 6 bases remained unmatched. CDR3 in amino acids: CAWSVLDGGYEQYF. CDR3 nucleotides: TGTGCCTGGAGTGTACTCGACGGGGGGTACGAGCAGTACTTC.

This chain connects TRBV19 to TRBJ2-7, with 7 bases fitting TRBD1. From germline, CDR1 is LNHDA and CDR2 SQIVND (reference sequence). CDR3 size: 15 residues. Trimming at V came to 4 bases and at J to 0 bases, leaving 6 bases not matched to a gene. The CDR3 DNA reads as TGTGCCAGTAGTACCCTGACAGGGAGCTCCTACGAGCAGTACTTC. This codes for CASSTLTGSSYEQYF.

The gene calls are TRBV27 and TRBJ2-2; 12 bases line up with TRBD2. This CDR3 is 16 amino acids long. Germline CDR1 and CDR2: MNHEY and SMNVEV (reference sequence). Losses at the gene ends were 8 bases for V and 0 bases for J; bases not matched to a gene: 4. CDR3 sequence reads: CASRLAGGTNTGELFF. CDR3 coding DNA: TGTGCCAGCCGGCTAGCGGGGGGGACGAACACCGGGGAGCTGTTTTTT.

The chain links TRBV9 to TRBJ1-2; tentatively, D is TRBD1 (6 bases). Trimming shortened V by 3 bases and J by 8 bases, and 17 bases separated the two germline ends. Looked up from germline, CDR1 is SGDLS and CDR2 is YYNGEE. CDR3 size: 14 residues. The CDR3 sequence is CASSGGGGGRGYTF. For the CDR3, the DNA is TGTGCCAGCAGCGGGGGAGGCGGGGGGCGAGGCTACACCTTC.

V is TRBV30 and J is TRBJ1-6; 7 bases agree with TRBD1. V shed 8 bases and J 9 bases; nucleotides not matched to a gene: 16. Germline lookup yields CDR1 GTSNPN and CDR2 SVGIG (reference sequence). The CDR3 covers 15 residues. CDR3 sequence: CAGGNRDSSISPLHF. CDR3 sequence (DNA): TGTGCCGGTGGAAACCGGGACAGTTCCATTTCACCCCTCCACTTT.

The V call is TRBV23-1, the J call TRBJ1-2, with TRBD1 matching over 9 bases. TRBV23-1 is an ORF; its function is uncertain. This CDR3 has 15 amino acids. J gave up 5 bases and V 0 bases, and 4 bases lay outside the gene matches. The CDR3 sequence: CASSQSGDRDYGYTF. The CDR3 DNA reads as TGCGCCAGCAGTCAATCTGGGGACAGGGATTATGGCTACACCTTC.

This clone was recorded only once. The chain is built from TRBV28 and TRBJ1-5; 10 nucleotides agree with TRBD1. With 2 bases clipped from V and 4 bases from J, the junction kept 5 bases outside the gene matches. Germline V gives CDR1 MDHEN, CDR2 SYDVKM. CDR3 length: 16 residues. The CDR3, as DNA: TGTGCCAGCAGTTTAGGGACAGGGGTTCGGAATCAGCCCCAGCATTTT. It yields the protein CASSLGTGVRNQPQHF.

CDR3 in DNA: TGCGCCAGCAGCCCGGACAGGGGCGTATCCTACGAGCAGTACTTC. Protein product: CASSPDRGVSYEQYF. V is TRBV5-1 and J is TRBJ2-7; 9 bases are shared with TRBD1. V lost 4 bases and J lost 1; bases outside the gene matches: 6. The CDR3 extends over 15 amino acids. The germline CDR1 and CDR2 sequences are SGHRS and YFSETQ.

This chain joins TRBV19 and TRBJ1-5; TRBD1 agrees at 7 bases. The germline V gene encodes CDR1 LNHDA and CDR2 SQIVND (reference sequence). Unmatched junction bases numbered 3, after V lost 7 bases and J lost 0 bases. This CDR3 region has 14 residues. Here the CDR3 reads CASNRGSSNQPQHF. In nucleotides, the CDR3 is TGTGCCAGTAACAGGGGCTCTAGCAATCAGCCCCAGCATTTT.

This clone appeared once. CDR3: CSVGEGLNQPQHF. The CDR3 DNA is TGCAGCGTTGGAGAGGGCCTCAATCAGCCCCAGCATTTT. V and J are TRBV29-1 and TRBJ1-5; D remains unclear. The V gene's germline CDR1 is SQVTM and CDR2 ANQGSEA. Trimming pared 4 bases from V and 3 bases from J, leaving 10 bases between. CDR3 length equals 13 residues.